The rows below give T cell receptor beta chains drawn from one sample of a study of glioma-infiltrating T cells. TCRdb independently ran MiXCR on the multiplex PCR reads; one entry per CDR3 protein. The sample has approximately 88,000 distinct CDR3 sequences, 20% to 25% seen once. The material sequenced was glioma tissue, nonneoplastic brain tissue, or PBMCs (not recorded which). Receptors originate from a human donor with low-grade glioma or glioblastoma, undergoing nonglioma brain surgery, or in good health (not recorded which). Each CDR3 is given with its conserved first and last residue. The D gene is left open where the match is weak. Rows may omit the clone size; those that give it use once, few, many or a size class.

V	J	D	size	length	CDR3	DNA
TRBV29-1	TRBJ2-7	TRBD2	.	15	CSVSEGTSGTYEQYF	TGCAGCGTATCCGAGGGGACTAGCGGCACCTACGAGCAGTACTTC
TRBV5-5	TRBJ2-1	TRBD2	few	20	CASSTRTGGYSGGIYNEQFF	TGTGCCAGCAGCACTCGGACAGGCGGTTACAGCGGGGGGATCTACAATGAGCAGTTCTTC
TRBV14	TRBJ2-1	TRBD1	many	14	CASRQTGGRDEQFF	TGTGCCAGCAGACAGACAGGGGGTCGGGATGAGCAGTTCTTC
TRBV2	TRBJ1-1	TRBD1	.	11	CAGMDRVEAFF	TGTGCCGGTATGGACAGGGTGGAAGCTTTCTTT
TRBV3-1	TRBJ2-1	TRBD2	few	17	CASSPESGGAPYNEQFF	TGTGCCAGCAGCCCAGAGAGCGGGGGGGCTCCCTACAATGAGCAGTTCTTC
TRBV20-1	TRBJ1-1	TRBD1	many	15	CSAIGTGQRIAEAFF	TGCAGTGCGATCGGGACAGGTCAAAGAATCGCTGAAGCTTTCTTT
TRBV11-2	TRBJ1-1	.	many	16	CASSPIPLTVNTEAFF	TGTGCCAGCAGCCCGATACCCTTGACTGTGAACACTGAAGCTTTCTTT
TRBV7-2	TRBJ2-7	TRBD1	many	14	CASSHRQGPYEQYF	TGTGCCAGCAGCCATCGACAGGGCCCCTACGAGCAGTACTTC
TRBV18	TRBJ1-1	TRBD1	.	17	CASSPRQGIIGNTEAFF	TGTGCCAGCTCACCCCGACAGGGAATAATTGGGAACACTGAAGCTTTCTTT
TRBV4-1	TRBJ1-4	.	many	13	CASSQATGEKLFF	TGCGCCAGCAGCCAAGCGACAGGTGAAAAACTGTTTTTT
TRBV5-1	TRBJ2-3	.	.	15	CASSLELRARNTQYF	TGCGCCAGCAGCTTGGAGCTGCGGGCGCGTAATACGCAGTATTTT
TRBV10-3	TRBJ2-7	TRBD1	many	14	CAISTTGGDYEQYF	TGTGCCATCAGTACGACAGGGGGGGACTACGAGCAGTACTTC
TRBV6-1	TRBJ1-5	.	many	16	CASSEAKRISNQPQHF	TGTGCCAGCAGTGAAGCTAAACGGATTAGCAATCAGCCCCAGCATTTT
TRBV20-1	TRBJ1-5	.	many	14	CSASQNRDEQPQHF	TGCAGTGCTAGTCAGAACAGGGATGAGCAGCCCCAGCATTTT
TRBV20-1	TRBJ2-3	.	many	14	CSARDWASTDTQYF	TGCAGTGCTAGAGATTGGGCTTCCACAGATACGCAGTATTTT
TRBV5-1	TRBJ1-5	.	.	13	CASSLYRNQPQHF	TGCGCCAGCAGCCTATACCGCAATCAGCCCCAGCATTTT
TRBV18	TRBJ1-1	TRBD1	many	17	CASSPPGVGGLNTEAFF	TGTGCCAGCTCACCACCGGGGGTAGGGGGCCTGAACACTGAAGCTTTCTTT
TRBV20-1	TRBJ2-7	TRBD2	many	12	CSARLAVYEQYF	TGCAGTGCTAGACTAGCGGTCTACGAGCAGTACTTC